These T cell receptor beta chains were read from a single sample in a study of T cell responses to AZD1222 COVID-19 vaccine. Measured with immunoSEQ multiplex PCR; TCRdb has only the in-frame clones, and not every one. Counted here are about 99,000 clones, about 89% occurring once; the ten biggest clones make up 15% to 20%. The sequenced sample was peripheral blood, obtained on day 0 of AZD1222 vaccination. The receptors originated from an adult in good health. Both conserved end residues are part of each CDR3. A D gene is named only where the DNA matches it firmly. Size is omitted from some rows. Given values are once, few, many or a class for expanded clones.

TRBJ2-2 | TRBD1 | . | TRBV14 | CASSQRGQNTGELFF | TGTGCCAGCAGCCAAAGGGGGCAGAACACCGGGGAGCTGTTTTTT
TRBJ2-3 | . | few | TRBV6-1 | CASSEFGGMGDTQYF | TGTGCCAGCAGTGAATTTGGGGGAATGGGAGATACGCAGTATTTT
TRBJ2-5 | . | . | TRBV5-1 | CASSLDGGSPGETQYF | TGCGCCAGCAGCTTGGACGGTGGATCACCGGGGGAGACCCAGTACTTC
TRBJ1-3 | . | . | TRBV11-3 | CASSLEGSSGNTIYF | TGTGCCAGCAGCTTGGAAGGGTCCTCTGGAAACACCATATATTTT
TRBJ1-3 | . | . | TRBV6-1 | CASSESFGGSGNTIYF | TGTGCCAGCAGTGAATCTTTTGGGGGGTCTGGAAACACCATATATTTT
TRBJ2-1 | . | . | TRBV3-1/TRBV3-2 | CASSQEWGSNYNEQFF | TGTGCCAGCAGCCAAGAGTGGGGGAGCAACTACAATGAGCAGTTCTTC
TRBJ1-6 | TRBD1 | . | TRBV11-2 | CASRPTGGAGNSPLHF | TGTGCCAGCAGACCTACAGGGGGCGCCGGAAATTCACCCCTCCACTTT
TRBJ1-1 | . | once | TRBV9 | CASSVVGGLRAFF | TGTGCCAGCAGCGTAGTTGGGGGTTTGAGGGCTTTCTTT
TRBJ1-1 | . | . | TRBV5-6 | CASSSRRAGTEAFF | TGTGCCAGCAGCTCCCGGAGGGCGGGCACTGAAGCTTTCTTT
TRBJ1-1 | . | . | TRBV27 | CASSGTMNTEAFF | TGTGCCAGCAGCGGGACAATGAACACTGAAGCTTTCTTT
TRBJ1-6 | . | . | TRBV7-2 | CASSLVYGEVAPLHF | TGTGCCAGCAGCTTAGTGTACGGGGAGGTGGCACCCCTCCACTTT
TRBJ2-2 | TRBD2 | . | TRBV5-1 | CASSSPSSGGASGELFF | TGCGCCAGCAGCTCCCCCTCGAGCGGGGGGGCGTCCGGGGAGCTGTTTTTT
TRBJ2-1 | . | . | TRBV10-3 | CAIRETRDGNNEQFF | TGTGCCATCAGGGAGACCCGGGACGGAAACAATGAGCAGTTCTTC
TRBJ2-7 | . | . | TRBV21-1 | CASSPGIYEQYF | TGTGCCAGCAGCCCAGGGATCTACGAGCAGTACTTC
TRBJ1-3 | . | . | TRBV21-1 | CASSTRDRWDTIYF | TGTGCCAGCAGCACCCGGGACAGATGGGACACCATATATTTT
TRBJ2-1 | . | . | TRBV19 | CASSVGEGVWGEQFF | TGTGCCAGTAGTGTCGGGGAGGGGGTCTGGGGTGAGCAGTTCTTC
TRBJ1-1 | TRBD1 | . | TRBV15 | CATSRDRGPAFF | TGTGCCACCAGCAGGGACAGGGGACCAGCTTTCTTT
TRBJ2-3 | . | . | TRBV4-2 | CASSLNPGPSTDTQYF | TGTGCCAGCAGCCTAAACCCGGGACCGAGCACAGATACGCAGTATTTT
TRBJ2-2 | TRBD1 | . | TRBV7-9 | CASSWDRGRVDTGELFF | TGTGCCAGCAGCTGGGACAGGGGGCGTGTTGACACCGGGGAGCTGTTTTTT
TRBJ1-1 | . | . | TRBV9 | CASSVEGRRANTEAFF | TGTGCCAGCAGCGTAGAAGGACGTAGGGCGAACACTGAAGCTTTCTTT
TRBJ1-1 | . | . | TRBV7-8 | CASSLSTGNTEAFF | TGTGCCAGCAGCTTATCTACAGGAAACACTGAAGCTTTCTTT
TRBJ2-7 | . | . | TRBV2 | CASGPRAGLEQYF | TGTGCCAGCGGACCCCGAGCAGGGCTTGAGCAGTACTTC
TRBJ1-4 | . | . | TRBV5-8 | CASGEWQGGHEKLFF | TGTGCCAGCGGGGAGTGGCAGGGAGGGCATGAAAAACTGTTTTTT
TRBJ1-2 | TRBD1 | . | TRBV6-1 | CASSEQQGAVYGYTF | TGTGCCAGCAGTGAACAACAGGGGGCGGTCTATGGCTACACCTTC
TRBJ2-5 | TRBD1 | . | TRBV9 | CASSVGGTGKYEETQYF | TGTGCCAGCAGCGTTGGGGGGACAGGGAAGTACGAAGAGACCCAGTACTTC
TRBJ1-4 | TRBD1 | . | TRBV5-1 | CASSLGGTENEKLFF | TGCGCCAGCAGCTTGGGGGGGACAGAAAATGAAAAACTGTTTTTT
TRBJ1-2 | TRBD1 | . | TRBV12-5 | CASGLVLPRGMLYGYTF | TGTGCTAGTGGTTTGGTACTTCCCAGGGGGATGCTTTATGGCTACACCTTC
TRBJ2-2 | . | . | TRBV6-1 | CASSEVPEVGELFF | TGTGCCAGCAGTGAAGTCCCCGAGGTCGGGGAGCTGTTTTTT
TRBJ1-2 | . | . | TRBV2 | CAKPPGVLGYGYTF | TGTGCCAAACCACCAGGGGTGCTGGGCTATGGCTACACCTTC
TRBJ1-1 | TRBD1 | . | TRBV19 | CASAQGAGFPTEAFF | TGTGCCAGCGCACAGGGGGCCGGGTTTCCCACTGAAGCTTTCTTT
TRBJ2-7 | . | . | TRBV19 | CASSKRATAHEQYF | TGTGCCAGTAGTAAGAGAGCGACAGCCCACGAGCAGTACTTC
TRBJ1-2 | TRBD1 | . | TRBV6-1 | CASSVIRGRGGYGYTF | TGTGCCAGCAGTGTCATCAGGGGGCGCGGCGGCTATGGCTACACCTTC
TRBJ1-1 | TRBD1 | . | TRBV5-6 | CASSLGDSNTEAFF | TGTGCCAGCAGCTTGGGGGACAGCAACACTGAAGCTTTCTTT
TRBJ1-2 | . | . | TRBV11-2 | CASSLVGVSGYTF | TGTGCCAGCAGCTTAGTAGGGGTTTCTGGCTACACCTTC
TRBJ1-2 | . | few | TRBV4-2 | CASSQEWRADYGYTF | TGTGCCAGCAGCCAAGAGTGGAGGGCCGACTATGGCTACACCTTC
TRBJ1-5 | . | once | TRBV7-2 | CASSLGRAGYDQPQHF | TGTGCCAGCAGCTTAGGAAGGGCAGGCTATGATCAGCCCCAGCATTTT
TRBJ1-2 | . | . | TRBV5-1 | CASSPQGGGTYGYTF | TGCGCCAGCAGCCCTCAGGGCGGGGGCACCTATGGCTACACCTTC
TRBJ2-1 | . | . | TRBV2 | CASIERPGAPRGHEQFF | TGTGCCAGCATAGAGCGGCCCGGGGCCCCTAGAGGACATGAGCAGTTCTTC
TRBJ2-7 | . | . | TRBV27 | CASSLAARGYEQYF | TGTGCCAGCAGTTTAGCGGCCAGGGGTTACGAGCAGTACTTC